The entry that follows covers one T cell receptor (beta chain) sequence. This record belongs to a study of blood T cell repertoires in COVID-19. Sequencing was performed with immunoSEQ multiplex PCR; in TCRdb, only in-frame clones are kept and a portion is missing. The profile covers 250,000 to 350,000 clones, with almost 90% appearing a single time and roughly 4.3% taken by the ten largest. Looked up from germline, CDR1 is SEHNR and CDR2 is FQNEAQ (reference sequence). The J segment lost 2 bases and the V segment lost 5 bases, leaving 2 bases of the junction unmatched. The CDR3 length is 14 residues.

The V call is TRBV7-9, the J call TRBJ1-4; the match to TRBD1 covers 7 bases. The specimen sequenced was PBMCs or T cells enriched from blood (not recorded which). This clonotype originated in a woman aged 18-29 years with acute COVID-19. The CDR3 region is CASSPGGTNEKLFF. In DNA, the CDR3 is TGTGCCAGCAGCCCAGGGGGGACTAATGAAAAACTGTTTTTT.